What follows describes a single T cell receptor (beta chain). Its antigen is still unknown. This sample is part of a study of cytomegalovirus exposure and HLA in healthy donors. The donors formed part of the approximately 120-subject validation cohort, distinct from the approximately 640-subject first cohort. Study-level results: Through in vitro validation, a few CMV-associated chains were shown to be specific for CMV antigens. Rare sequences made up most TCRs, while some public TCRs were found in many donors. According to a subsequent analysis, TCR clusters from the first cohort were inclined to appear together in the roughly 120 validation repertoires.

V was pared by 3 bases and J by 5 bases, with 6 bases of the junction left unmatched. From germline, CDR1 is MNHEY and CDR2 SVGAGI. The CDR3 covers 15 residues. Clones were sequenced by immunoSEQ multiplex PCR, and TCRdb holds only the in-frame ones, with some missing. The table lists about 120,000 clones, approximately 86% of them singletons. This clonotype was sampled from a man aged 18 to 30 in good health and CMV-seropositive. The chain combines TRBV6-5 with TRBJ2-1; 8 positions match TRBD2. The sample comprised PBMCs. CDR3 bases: TGTGCCAGCAGTTATTCGGGGGGGTACGACAATGAGCAGTTCTTC. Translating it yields CASSYSGGYDNEQFF.